The clone carrying this TCR beta chain was observed at least ten times. The V gene's germline CDR1 is SGHRS and CDR2 YFSETQ. The CDR3 is made up of 13 amino acids. The germline V and J ends were trimmed by 5 bases and 3 bases, with 11 bases remaining between them. This sample was taken from a study of T cells in Graves' hyperthyroidism and ophthalmopathy. TCR beta CDR3 regions were amplified from RNA transcripts. The HTBI set primed first-round TCR CDR3 RT-PCR. TCRdb independently ran MiXCR on the multiplex PCR reads; one entry per CDR3 protein. The sample has under 650,000 distinct CDR3 sequences, 16% seen once.

The chain employs TRBV5-1 and TRBJ1-1; the D gene is possibly TRBD1 (6 bases). The receptor's source is a woman aged 25 to 39 with Graves' hyperthyroidism. Sequenced: blood. The CDR3: CASRSGVDTEAFF. In DNA form, the CDR3 reads TGCGCCAGCAGGTCAGGGGTGGACACTGAAGCTTTCTTT.